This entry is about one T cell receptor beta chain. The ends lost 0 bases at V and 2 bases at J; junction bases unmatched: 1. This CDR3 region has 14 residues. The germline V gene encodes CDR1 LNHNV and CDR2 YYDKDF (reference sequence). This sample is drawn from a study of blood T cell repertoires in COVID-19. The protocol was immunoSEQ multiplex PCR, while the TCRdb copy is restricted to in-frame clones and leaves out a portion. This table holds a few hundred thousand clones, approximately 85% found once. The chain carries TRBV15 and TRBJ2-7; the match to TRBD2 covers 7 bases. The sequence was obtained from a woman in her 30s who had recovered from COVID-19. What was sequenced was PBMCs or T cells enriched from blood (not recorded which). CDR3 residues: CATSRDRGAYEQYF. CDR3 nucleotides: TGTGCCACCAGCAGAGATCGGGGGGCCTACGAGCAGTACTTC. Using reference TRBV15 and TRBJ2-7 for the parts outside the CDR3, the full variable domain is DAMVIQNPRYQVTQFGKPVTLSCSQTLNHNVMYWYQQKSSQAPKLLFHYYDKDFNNEADTPDNFQSRRPNTSFCFLDIRSPGLGDTAMYLCATSRDRGAYEQYFGPGTRLTVT.